This entry describes one T cell receptor beta chain. No antigen is known for it. Reverse transcription of all isolated RNA meant that expressed TCRB transcripts were sequenced. Libraries were prepared by immunoSEQ multiplex PCR; TCRdb keeps only in-frame clonotypes and omits some of them. The sample lists hundreds of thousands of clones; 8% were seen once. The sample belongs to a study of beta chain features in type 1 diabetes. Study information: Investigators examined some 100 million sorted cells across all samples.

Sorting that relied on CD45RO/CCR7/CD25/CD127/CD95/CD27 yielded CD4+ naive, central memory, regulatory and stem cell-like memory cells. Study outcomes and limitations: Patients with type 1 diabetes showed fewer VDJ junction insertions and more deletions. Sequencing of cDNA might inflate the share of cells that strongly express TCR.

This CDR3 comprises 15 residues. Per the germline V gene, CDR1 is MNHEY and CDR2 is SMNVEV (reference sequence). V trimming: 6 bases; J trimming: 2 bases; junction bases outside the gene matches: 8. The TCR originated in a woman younger than 30 in good health. The rearrangement joins TRBV27 to TRBJ2-7, with 9 bases lining up with TRBD1. Sequenced: central memory CD4+ T cells from blood. The CDR3 nucleotides read TGTGCCAGCAGACGACCCGGGACAGGGCCCTACGAGCAGTACTTC. Protein product: CASRRPGTGPYEQYF.